Given below is one T cell receptor (beta chain) in context. Antigen: not known. Germline-derived CDR1 and CDR2 are MNHEY and SVGAGI. CDR3 length: 15 residues. V lost 6 bases and J lost 3, with 14 bases in between. The data are from a study of graft-versus-host responses after intestinal transplantation. In the study overall: For around 3 years after anti-thymocyte globulin induction, all recipients took tacrolimus and steroids. Study-level points and caveats: Individuals who had graft-donor T cell macrochimerism had allografts that showed high graft-versus-host to host-versus-graft clonal ratios. Early HvG declines after transplant were associated with peak circulating GvH clone levels. Researchers found GvH clones in recipient marrow, and some showed up first in ileum or blood.

Sequenced by immunoSEQ multiplex PCR; TCRdb stores in-frame clones only, minus some. Counted here are about 90,000 clones, just under 95% occurring once; the ten biggest clones make up around 1.1%. This receptor was obtained from a human donor who was the organ donor for an intestinal transplant. The source material was unstimulated CD8+ T cells sorted from spleen or lymph node cells, sampled before transplant. The V and J genes are TRBV6-5 and TRBJ1-4; D is possibly TRBD1 (5 bases). This CDR3 reads CASSRADTSNEKLFF. CDR3 sequence (DNA): TGTGCCAGCAGCCGGGCGGACACTTCTAATGAAAAACTGTTTTTT.